Presented here are 24 T cell receptor beta chains from one specimen sequenced in a study of T cells after posttransplantation cyclophosphamide. This table comes from immunoSEQ multiplex PCR, and its TCRdb copy is limited to in-frame clones, with some not included. This sample comprises some 14,000 clones, none seen once only. Treatment was busulfan-fludarabine conditioning, a marrow graft, and cyclophosphamide on days +3 and +4. Sequenced material: PBMCs, taken 950 to 1,200 days after allogeneic stem cell transplant with posttransplant cyclophosphamide. All receptors come from a female patient in her thirties or forties who received an allogeneic stem cell transplant from a related donor, was CMV-positive, and had no GVHD. Some of the T cells might come from the graft donor.

This clone was seen a few times. The chain combines TRBV5-4 with TRBJ1-1, with 7 bases aligning to TRBD1. Germline CDR1 reads SGHNT; CDR2 reads YYREEE (reference sequence). The CDR3 contains 14 residues. V was clipped by 2 bases and J by 1 base; unmatched bases: 2. The CDR3 nucleotides are TGTGCCAGCAGCTTACAGGGGCCGAACACTGAAGCTTTCTTT. As protein: CASSLQGPNTEAFF.

This clone was found many times. The J gene is TRBJ1-3, the V gene TRBV27; 7 bases agree with TRBD1. The germline V gene has CDR1 MNHEY and CDR2 SMNVEV (reference sequence). The CDR3 is made up of 14 amino acids. The ends lost 5 bases at V and 3 bases at J; junction bases unmatched: 4. The CDR3 region has the DNA TGTGCCAGCAGTCTGACAGGGATTGGAAACACCATATATTTT. Translated: CASSLTGIGNTIYF.

This chain links TRBV5-1 with TRBJ1-4, with a tentative D call TRBD1 (6 bases). The CDR3 covers 14 residues. Trimming cost V 4 bases and J 4 bases, with 11 bases left between them. Germline V gene sequence: CDR1 SGHRS, CDR2 YFSETQ. In nucleotides, the CDR3 is TGCGCCAGCAGCACCGGGACAAATAATGAAAAACTGTTTTTT. This gives the protein CASSTGTNNEKLFF.

This clone was found many times. The chain carries TRBV5-1 and TRBJ2-3; the match to TRBD2 covers 8 bases. After removal of 2 bases from V and 0 bases from J, the junction contained 5 bases not matched to a gene. Germline V gene lookup returns CDR1 SGHRS and CDR2 YFSETQ. CDR3 length: 16 residues. CDR3 sequence reads: CASSFLAGSSTDTQYF. The CDR3 nucleotides are TGCGCCAGCAGCTTTCTAGCGGGTTCTAGCACAGATACGCAGTATTTT.

By frequency in the sample, this clone is medium-sized. Mismatch with germline at one junction end may stem from a read error. The chain has TRBV19 and TRBJ2-4, with 9 bases fitting TRBD1. This CDR3 region has 13 residues. Germline assignment: CDR1 LNHDA and CDR2 SQIVND (reference sequence). The CDR3 region has the DNA TGTGCCAGTAGTGTACATCGACAGGGGGAGCTCCTCTTC. Protein product: CASSVHRQGELLF.

This clone was seen a few times. CDR3 amino acids: CASSFDSTGELFF. The CDR3 DNA follows: TGTGCCAGCAGCTTCGACAGCACCGGGGAGCTGTTTTTT. The chain joins TRBV5-6 to TRBJ2-2, with D perhaps TRBD1 (5 bases). Trimming cost V 2 bases and J 4 bases, with 6 bases left between them. CDR3 size: 13 residues. Germline V gene sequence: CDR1 SGHDT, CDR2 YYEEEE.

This clone showed up many times. This chain links TRBV4-3 with TRBJ1-2; the D gene is possibly TRBD1 (6 bases). The CDR3 is 16 amino acids. Trimming left V 3 bases short and J 0 bases short, with 14 bases between. The germline CDR1 and CDR2 sequences are LGHNA and YSLEER. DNA for the CDR3: TGCGCCAGCAGCCATCCGGGACAAGTTCCTAACTATGGCTACACCTTC. Translating gives CASSHPGQVPNYGYTF.

This clone was found many times. The chain recombines TRBV6-5 with TRBJ1-2; D might be TRBD1 (5 bases). Germline assignment: CDR1 MNHEY and CDR2 SVGAGI. Trimming took off 2 bases at V and 8 bases at J, with 9 bases between the two ends. The CDR3 consists of 12 residues. CDR3 in DNA: TGTGCCAGCAGTTACCTAGGGGAAGGCTACACCTTC. This sequence encodes CASSYLGEGYTF.

This clone was observed many times. The CDR3 sequence: CASSQPGHTEAFF. DNA for the CDR3: TGCGCCAGCAGCCAACCAGGGCACACTGAAGCTTTCTTT. This chain joins TRBV4-1 and TRBJ1-1, with D tentatively TRBD1 (5 bases). CDR3 length equals 13 residues. The germline V gene encodes CDR1 MGHRA and CDR2 YSYEKL. V was pared by 2 bases and J by 3 bases, with 7 bases between.

This clone has a count of ten or more. The chain employs TRBV27 and TRBJ1-4; no reliable D call. Germline V gene lookup returns CDR1 MNHEY and CDR2 SMNVEV (reference sequence). Deletions cut 0 bases from V and 6 bases from J, with 11 bases between. This CDR3 comprises 15 residues. CDR3 DNA sequence: TGTGCCAGCAGTTTATCCCTCGGAGGGTATGAAAAACTGTTTTTT. Translated, it gives CASSLSLGGYEKLFF.

The J gene is TRBJ2-5, the V gene TRBV7-9; 13 nucleotides align to TRBD2. The CDR3 runs 17 residues. With V trimmed by 5 bases and J by 5 bases, 11 bases remained unmatched. CDR1 is SEHNR and CDR2 is FQNEAQ in the germline V gene (reference sequence). CDR3: CASSTLGLAGAGETQYF. CDR3 in DNA: TGTGCCAGCAGCACCCTAGGACTAGCGGGGGCGGGTGAGACCCAGTACTTC.

This clone was seen ten or more times. The gene calls are TRBV6-1 and TRBJ2-7; 7 bases align to TRBD1. Germline CDR1 and CDR2: MNHNS and SASEGT. V lost 3 bases, J lost 4 bases, and 6 bases stayed unmatched. This CDR3 is built from 14 residues. The CDR3 sequence is CASSDFGTVYEQYF. In DNA form, the CDR3 reads TGTGCCAGCAGTGACTTTGGGACAGTTTACGAGCAGTACTTC.

This clone was recorded at least ten times. The CDR3 nucleotides read TGTGCCAGTAGTACTACAGGGGCAGAGACCCAGTACTTC. It translates to CASSTTGAETQYF. The chain combines TRBV19 with TRBJ2-5; 7 bases are shared with TRBD1. The CDR3 consists of 13 residues. V shed 4 bases and J 4 bases; nucleotides not matched to a gene: 3. The germline gives CDR1 LNHDA, CDR2 SQIVND (reference sequence).

Ten or more counts support this clone. The V call is TRBV6-5, the J call TRBJ2-5; D remains unclear. The germline V and J ends were trimmed by 8 bases and 5 bases, with 6 bases remaining between them. This CDR3 spans 10 amino acids. Germline loops: CDR1 MNHEY, CDR2 SVGAGI. In DNA, the CDR3 is TGTGCCAGCGGTCAGGAGACCCAGTACTTC. This translates into CASGQETQYF.

This clone is labeled medium-sized. V is TRBV2 and J is TRBJ1-1, with D possibly matching TRBD1 (5 bases). Looked up from germline, CDR1 is SNHLY and CDR2 is FYNNEI. The CDR3 contains 13 residues. Deletions cut 6 bases from V and 0 bases from J, with 8 bases between. DNA for the CDR3: TGTGCCAGCAGACAGACAGTGAACACTGAAGCTTTCTTT. Protein: CASRQTVNTEAFF.

Ten or more counts support this clone. The rearrangement uses TRBV5-5 and TRBJ2-7; 9 bases are shared with TRBD2. With V trimmed by 4 bases and J by 0 bases, 8 bases remained unmatched. Germline-derived CDR1 and CDR2 are SGHKS and YYEKEE (reference sequence). The CDR3 sequence is 16 residues long. The CDR3 DNA sequence: TGTGCCAGCAGCCTGCGACTAGCGGCGAACTCCTACGAGCAGTACTTC. Protein product: CASSLRLAANSYEQYF.

This chain connects TRBV4-1 to TRBJ1-5, with TRBD1 matching 7 bases. After removal of 0 bases from V and 2 bases from J, the junction contained 7 bases not matched to a gene. This CDR3 spans 17 amino acids. Germline lookup yields CDR1 MGHRA and CDR2 YSYEKL. As DNA, the CDR3 is TGCGCCAGCAGCCAAGAGGGTACCGGGACAGGCAATCAGCCCCAGCATTTT. Translation gives CASSQEGTGTGNQPQHF.

This clone has at least ten counts. V gene TRBV28 combines with J gene TRBJ1-2; no clear D gene. CDR3 length equals 15 residues. V lost 5 bases, J lost 3 bases, and 16 bases lay in between. Germline CDR1 MDHEN, CDR2 SYDVKM. This CDR3 is CASSTPDGRDYGYTF. CDR3 DNA: TGTGCCAGCAGTACCCCCGACGGGAGGGACTATGGCTACACCTTC.

In this sample, this clone turned up many times. This chain links TRBV6-1 with TRBJ1-2; the match to TRBD1 covers 8 bases. The CDR3 has 14 amino acids. From germline, CDR1 is MNHNS and CDR2 SASEGT. V shed 5 bases, J shed 5 bases, and the junction held 7 bases outside the gene matches. The CDR3 sequence: CASSLGTGSYGYTF. For the CDR3, the DNA is TGTGCCAGCAGTCTAGGGACAGGTAGTTATGGCTACACCTTC.

Many counts were recorded for this clone. CDR3 bases: TGTGCCACCTCACAAGGGGTGGGTTACGAGCAGTACTTC. Residues: CATSQGVGYEQYF. The chain has TRBV19 and TRBJ2-7; possible D gene TRBD1, 5 bases. The CDR3 consists of 13 residues. Trimming left V 10 bases short and J 4 bases short, with 17 bases between. Looked up from germline, CDR1 is LNHDA and CDR2 is SQIVND (reference sequence).

There are many counts of this clone. V usage is TRBV2 and J usage is TRBJ1-3, with D hard to call. Germline assignment: CDR1 SNHLY and CDR2 FYNNEI. This CDR3 spans 16 amino acids. V lost 5 bases and J lost 0, with 14 bases in between. CDR3 nucleotides: TGTGCCAGCAGTTACGTACCACTTAACTCTGGAAACACCATATATTTT. Its protein is CASSYVPLNSGNTIYF.

In this sample, this clone turned up many times. This chain connects TRBV7-2 to TRBJ1-2; the match to TRBD1 covers 12 bases. Germline values: CDR1 SGHTA, CDR2 FQGNSA. J was trimmed by 7 bases and V by 4 bases; bases with no gene match: 1. The CDR3 is 13 amino acids. CDR3 sequence reads: CASSSGQGAGYTF. In nucleotides, the CDR3 is TGTGCCAGCAGCTCGGGACAGGGGGCTGGCTACACCTTC.

This clone has only a few counts. The V gene is TRBV4-2, the J gene TRBJ2-5; 8 positions agree with TRBD2. The J call may be wrong; the DNA end is better matched by TRBJ2-7. Germline V gene lookup returns CDR1 LGHNA and CDR2 YNFKEQ. CDR3 size: 16 residues. DNA of the CDR3: TGTGCCAGCAGCCAAGGATCCGGGAGGGGTGACTACGAGCAGTACTTC. Translating gives CASSQGSGRGDYEQYF.

Many counts were recorded for this clone. V gene TRBV15 combines with J gene TRBJ2-1, with D hard to call. The CDR3 sequence is 14 residues long. The germline V gene has CDR1 LNHNV and CDR2 YYDKDF (reference sequence). Deletions cut 5 bases from V and 10 bases from J, with 18 bases between. The CDR3 reads CATSPQSAGREQFF. The CDR3 DNA is TGTGCCACCAGCCCTCAATCGGCAGGTAGAGAGCAGTTCTTC.